This T cell receptor (beta chain) was observed in a study of blood T cell repertoires in COVID-19. The wider study: Sample material is recorded as cDNA or gDNA derived from T cells, B-cell-depleted T cells, or PBMCs.

TCRdb's table, derived via immunoSEQ multiplex PCR, lists solely in-frame clones and lacks some. The sample consists of almost 65,000 clones, 88% of them appearing once. Germline loops: CDR1 SGHTA, CDR2 FQGNSA. Trimming shortened V by 5 bases and J by 7 bases, and 17 bases separated the two germline ends. The CDR3 covers 14 residues. The clonotype comes from a woman aged 60-75 years with COVID-19, enrolled during active disease. V gene TRBV7-2 combines with J gene TRBJ1-1, with D possibly matching TRBD1 (6 bases). Specimen: peripheral blood. CDR3 protein: CASSPGEWIGEAFF. The DNA for the CDR3 is TGTGCCAGCAGCCCAGGGGAATGGATCGGTGAAGCTTTCTTT.